This TCR beta chain was recovered during a study of T-cell reconstitution after alpha-beta-depleted transplantation in children. Study results and limitations: T cells produced anew were the main source of T-cell counts and diversity one year after transplant.

A library of TCRbeta sequences, prepared with unique molecular identifiers, was generated. Via MiXCR, TCRdb re-called the PCR reads, giving one row per CDR3 protein. Of 500,000 to 600,000 distinct CDR3 sequences in the sample, approximately 30% are singletons; the top ten hold around a third. With 7 bases removed from V and 5 bases from J, the gap between germline ends came to 24 bases. The CDR3 contains 17 residues. This clonotype appeared a few times. Its antigen is unidentified. The genes are TRBV12-3 or TRBV12-4 and TRBJ2-1; TRBD1 is a possible D gene (6 bases). The source of this sequence is a boy under two years old with Wiskott-Aldrich syndrome, due to receive a stem cell transplant. This specimen was PBMCs, taken before TCRalphabeta/CD19-depleted stem cell transplant. CDR3 coding DNA: TGTGCCAGCATCCACCGAAGGCCAGGGGACGTCCACAATGAGCAGTTCTTC. Encoded protein: CASIHRRPGDVHNEQFF.